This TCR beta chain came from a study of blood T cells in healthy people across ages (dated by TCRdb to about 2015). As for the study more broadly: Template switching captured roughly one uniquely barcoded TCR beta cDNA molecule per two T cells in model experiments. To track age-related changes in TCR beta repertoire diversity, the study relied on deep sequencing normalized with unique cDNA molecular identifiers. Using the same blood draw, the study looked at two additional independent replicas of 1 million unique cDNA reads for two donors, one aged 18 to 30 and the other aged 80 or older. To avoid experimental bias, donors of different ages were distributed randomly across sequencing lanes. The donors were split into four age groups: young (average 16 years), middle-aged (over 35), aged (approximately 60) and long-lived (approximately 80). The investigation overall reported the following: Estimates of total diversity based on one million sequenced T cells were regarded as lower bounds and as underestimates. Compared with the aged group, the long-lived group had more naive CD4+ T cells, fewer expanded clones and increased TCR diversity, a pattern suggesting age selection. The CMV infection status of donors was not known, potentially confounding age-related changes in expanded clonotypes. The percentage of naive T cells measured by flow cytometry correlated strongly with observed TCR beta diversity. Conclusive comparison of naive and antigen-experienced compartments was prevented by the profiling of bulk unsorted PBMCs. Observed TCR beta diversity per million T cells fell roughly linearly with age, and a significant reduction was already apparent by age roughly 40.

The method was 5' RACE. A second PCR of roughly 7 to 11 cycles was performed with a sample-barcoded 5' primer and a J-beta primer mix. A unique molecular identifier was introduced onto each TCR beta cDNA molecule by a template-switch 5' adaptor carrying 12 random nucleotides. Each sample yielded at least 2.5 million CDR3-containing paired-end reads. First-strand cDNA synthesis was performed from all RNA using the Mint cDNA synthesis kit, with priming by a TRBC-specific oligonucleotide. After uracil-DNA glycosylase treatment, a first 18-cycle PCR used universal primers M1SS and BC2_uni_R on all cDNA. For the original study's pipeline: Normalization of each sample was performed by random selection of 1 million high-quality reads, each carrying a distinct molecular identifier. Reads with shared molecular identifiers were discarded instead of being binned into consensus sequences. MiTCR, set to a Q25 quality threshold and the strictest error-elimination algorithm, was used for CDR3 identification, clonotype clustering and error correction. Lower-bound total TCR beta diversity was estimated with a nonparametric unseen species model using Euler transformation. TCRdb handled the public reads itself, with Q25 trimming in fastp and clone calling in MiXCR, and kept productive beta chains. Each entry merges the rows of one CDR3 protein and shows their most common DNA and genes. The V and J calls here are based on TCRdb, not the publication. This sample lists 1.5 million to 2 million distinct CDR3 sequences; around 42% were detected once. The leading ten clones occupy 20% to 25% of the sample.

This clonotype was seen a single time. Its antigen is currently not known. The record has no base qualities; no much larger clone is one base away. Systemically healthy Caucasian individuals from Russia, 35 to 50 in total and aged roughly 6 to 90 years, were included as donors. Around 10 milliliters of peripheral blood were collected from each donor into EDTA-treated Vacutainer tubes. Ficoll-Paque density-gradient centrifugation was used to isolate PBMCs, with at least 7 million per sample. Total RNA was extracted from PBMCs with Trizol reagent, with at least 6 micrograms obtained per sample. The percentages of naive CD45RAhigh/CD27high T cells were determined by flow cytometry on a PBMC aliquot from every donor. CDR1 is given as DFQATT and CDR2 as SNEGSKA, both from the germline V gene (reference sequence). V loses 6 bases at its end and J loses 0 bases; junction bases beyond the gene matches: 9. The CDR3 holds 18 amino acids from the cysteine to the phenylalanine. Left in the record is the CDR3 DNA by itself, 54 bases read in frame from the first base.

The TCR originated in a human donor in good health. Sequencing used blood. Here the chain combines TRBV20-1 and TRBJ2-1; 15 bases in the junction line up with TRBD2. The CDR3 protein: CSAPGGLAGGPSYNEQFF. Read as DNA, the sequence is TGCAGTGCCCCGGGGGGACTAGCGGGGGGTCCCTCCTACAATGAGCAGTTCTTC.